Sequencing of this T cell receptor beta chain was carried out in a study of blood T cell repertoires in COVID-19. Study at large: Sites in the United States, Italy and Spain provided acute and convalescent COVID-19 samples. In each case, the material was cDNA or gDNA derived from T cells, B-cell-depleted T cells, or PBMCs.

Original data processing: Estimation of nucleated cell counts relied on the amplification of reference gene primers. Sequencing was performed with immunoSEQ multiplex PCR; in TCRdb, only in-frame clones are kept and a portion is missing. The V and J calls and clone size come from that table; D and trimming were worked out from the DNA. Among over 85,000 clones listed, roughly 91% were seen once. The V and J ends lost 4 bases and 10 bases, in that order; junction bases with no gene match: 9. CDR1 is SGHRS, CDR2 YFSETQ, per germline. This CDR3 is built from 14 residues. This sequence joins TRBV5-1 and TRBJ2-3; the match to TRBD2 covers 10 bases. The clonotype was recovered from a woman aged 45-60 years with acute or convalescent COVID-19. Sequencing was carried out using peripheral blood. Here the CDR3 DNA reads TGCGCCAGCAGCCCCGAGACTAGCGGGTTAGCGCAGTATTTT. Translated: CASSPETSGLAQYF.